Listed here are 11 T cell receptor beta chains from one sample, sequenced in a study of blood T cell repertoires in COVID-19. Profiling relied on immunoSEQ multiplex PCR, and the TCRdb table lists in-frame clones only, not all of them. Among 400,000 to 450,000 clones listed, 75% to 90% were seen once. The sequenced sample was PBMCs or T cells enriched from blood (not recorded which). The receptor set was obtained from a man aged 25 to 45 who had recovered from COVID-19.

The CDR3 coding sequence is TGTGCCAGCTCACCGGACCTAGCGGGAGGTAACACCGGGGAGCTGTTTTTT. Its translation is CASSPDLAGGNTGELFF. The rearrangement joins TRBV18 to TRBJ2-2; 11 nucleotides line up with TRBD2. The CDR3 totals 17 residues. J gave up 2 bases and V 3 bases, and 5 bases lay outside the gene matches. In germline, CDR1 is KGHSH, CDR2 LQKENI.

The chain links TRBV7-9 to TRBJ2-1; a possible D gene is TRBD2 (5 bases). V was clipped by 6 bases and J by 3 bases, with 12 bases between them. Germline loops: CDR1 SEHNR, CDR2 FQNEAQ (reference sequence). The CDR3 is made up of 14 amino acids. The CDR3 loop is CASRRGRNYNEQFF. In nucleotides, the CDR3 is TGTGCCAGCAGACGCGGGCGAAACTACAATGAGCAGTTCTTC.

Concerning this clone itself: A read error may produce the germline difference seen at one junction end. The J gene is TRBJ2-1, the V gene TRBV29-1; TRBD1 aligns across 11 bases. Per germline, CDR1 SQVTM and CDR2 ANQGSEA. The CDR3 length is 11 residues. CDR3 sequence reads: CSVNVLDRGLF. In nucleotides, the CDR3 is TGCAGCGTTAATGTGTTGGACAGGGGGCTCTTC.

The chain is built from TRBV3-1 (or the pseudogene TRBV3-2) and TRBJ1-3; D gene uncertain. V dropped 1 base and J dropped 1 base, with 8 bases sitting between them. The germline V gene encodes CDR1 LGHDT and CDR2 YNNKEL (reference sequence). The CDR3 contains 15 residues. The CDR3 loop is CASSQVFGSGNTIYF. DNA for the CDR3: TGTGCCAGCAGCCAAGTTTTCGGTTCTGGAAACACCATATATTTT.

Only a few counts were recorded for this clone. The chain recombines TRBV2 with TRBJ2-1; 7 nucleotides align to TRBD1. Unmatched junction bases numbered 9, after V lost 6 bases and J lost 7 bases. The CDR3 extends over 14 amino acids. CDR1 is SNHLY, CDR2 FYNNEI, per germline. The CDR3 here is CASRRGRGMNEQFF. The CDR3 DNA reads as TGTGCCAGCAGGAGGGGCAGGGGGATGAATGAGCAGTTCTTC.

A few counts support this clone. V usage is TRBV19 and J usage is TRBJ1-2; 9 bases are a match to TRBD1. This CDR3 is built from 14 residues. The germline V gene encodes CDR1 LNHDA and CDR2 SQIVND (reference sequence). The V segment lost 7 bases and the J segment 8 bases; nucleotides outside the gene matches: 11. This CDR3 is CASNPTGGREGYTF. CDR3 DNA: TGTGCCAGTAACCCGACAGGGGGAAGAGAGGGCTACACCTTC.

The V gene is TRBV5-1, the J gene TRBJ2-2, with TRBD1 identical over 7 bases. This CDR3 is built from 16 residues. CDR1 and CDR2 from the germline V gene are SGHRS and YFSETQ. With V trimmed by 0 bases and J by 1 base, 3 bases remained unmatched. CDR3 DNA sequence: TGCGCCAGCAGCTTGGGTGACAGGGAGAACACCGGGGAGCTGTTTTTT. It encodes CASSLGDRENTGELFF.

This chain joins TRBV6-6 and TRBJ1-4; no definite D call. V dropped 2 bases and J dropped 7 bases, with 11 bases sitting between them. Germline V gene lookup returns CDR1 MNHNY and CDR2 SVGAGI (reference sequence). The CDR3 is 14 residues long. CDR3 sequence reads: CASSYSGRGEKLFF. As DNA, the CDR3 is TGTGCCAGCAGTTACAGCGGGCGCGGTGAAAAACTGTTTTTT.

The chain couples TRBV4-1 to TRBJ1-4; 9 bases are a match to TRBD1. The CDR3 has 14 residues. With V trimmed by 1 base and J by 17 bases, 11 bases remained unmatched. CDR1 is MGHRA, CDR2 YSYEKL, per germline. The CDR3 bases are TGCGCCAGCAGCCAAGGCCATGGGGGACAGGGTTTCTTTTTT. As protein: CASSQGHGGQGFFF.

V is TRBV16 and J is TRBJ2-1, with 12 bases matching TRBD2. Germline V gene lookup returns CDR1 KGHSY and CDR2 FQNENV. The CDR3 has 16 amino acids. The trim removed 2 bases at V and 5 bases at J, leaving 4 bases unmatched. The CDR3, as DNA: TGTGCCAGCAGCCAAGGACTAGCGGGAATCCACAATGAGCAGTTCTTC. Its translation is CASSQGLAGIHNEQFF.

V and J are TRBV7-9 and TRBJ2-4, with a possible D match to TRBD1 (6 bases). V was cut by 5 bases and J by 5 bases, with 13 bases left in between. Germline CDR1 is SEHNR and CDR2 is FQNEAQ (reference sequence). This CDR3 spans 14 amino acids. CDR3 nucleotides: TGTGCCAGCAGCACGGGACACCCCCAAAACATTCAGTACTTC. Translating it yields CASSTGHPQNIQYF.